Described below is a single TCR beta chain sequence and its context. No cognate antigen has been identified for it. One base away there is no much larger clone; base qualities are not given. The germline V gene (reference sequence) gives CDR1 as DFQATT and CDR2 as SNEGSKA. Measured from the cysteine to the phenylalanine, the CDR3 is 15 residues long. The read is trimmed to its CDR3 DNA, 45 bases read in frame from base 1. V loses 0 bases of germline sequence and J loses 4 bases, and the interval between the two ends is 12 bases. Amplification of TCR beta CDR3 regions was carried out from RNA transcripts. The first round of RT-PCR for the TCR CDR3 was performed with the HTBI primer set and the Qiagen OneStep RT-PCR kit. Libraries were constructed in a second round of multiplex PCR, after which size selection and purification were performed. Paired-end sequencing of the libraries was performed with 100 bp reads on an Illumina HiSeq2000. The original pipeline was this. Raw data were processed with SOAPnuke, discarding reads with adapters, uncalled bases, mean Phred below 15, or no exact constant-primer or identifier match. COPE v1.2.5 was used to merge high-quality paired reads, and clonotypes were defined as unique nucleotide sequences. MiTCR v1.1 was used to align the clonotypes against IMGT TRBV, TRBD and TRBJ reference segments. The analysis was restricted to V-J combinations with a frequency above 0.0001, which together covered roughly 99% of the repertoires. The TCS score was defined as the ratio of F50 (clonal expansion) to E x V (chaos), calculated using BLOSUM62-based TCRdist between CDR3 peptides within each V-J. Welch's t-statistics and random forest reduced 450 to 600 V-J features to about 12, which were used in a naive Bayes classifier (R e1071). Using fastp trimming at Q25 and MiXCR clonotype assembly, TCRdb reanalyzed the public sequencing data and kept in-frame beta chains. Rows matching on CDR3 protein sequence are summarized as one entry with the most common DNA and genes. TCRdb's processing, not the authors', yielded these V and J calls. For this sample the table gives around 450,000 distinct CDR3 sequences, of which around a sixth were detected only once. Together, the top ten hold 11% to 15% of the sample.

Stable Graves' hyperthyroidism was defined as the absence of progression to ophthalmopathy over 18 months of follow-up. Hyperthyroidism patients were newly diagnosed, with disease duration under 2 months, and aged 18 to 65 years. Any patient with an uncontrolled infection, another autoimmune disease, pregnancy or lactation was excluded. Diagnoses were based on clinical symptoms, serum thyroxine and TRAb, thyroid ultrasound and orbital computed tomography. PBMCs were isolated from 10 ml of fresh peripheral blood by Ficoll-Paque density gradient centrifugation. Trizol reagent was used to extract total RNA, and RNA quality was then checked on an Agilent 2100 Bioanalyzer. The data belong to a study of T cells in Graves' hyperthyroidism and ophthalmopathy (dated by TCRdb to the late 2010s). In the study overall: Peripheral blood was collected at initial diagnosis, before any treatment. The paper reports TCR Vbeta CDR3 sequencing of roughly 140 peripheral blood samples: approximately 43 ophthalmopathy, about 75 hyperthyroidism and approximately 17 progressor patients. The 75 to 100 discovery patients were randomly split 7:3 into training and test sets. Prospective prediction of ophthalmopathy was tested in an independent validation cohort consisting of some 19 hyperthyroidism patients and around 16 patients who later progressed to ophthalmopathy. In addition, the study compared T-cell repertoires in thyroid tissue and in blood from roughly 6 Graves' hyperthyroidism patients. After sampling, hyperthyroidism patients received methimazole starting at 30 mg daily, and ophthalmopathy patients received high-dose intravenous methylprednisolone. To identify TCR V-J signatures that set the groups apart, the researchers used a discovery cohort of approximately 98 patients, made up of roughly 45 with Graves' ophthalmopathy and approximately 57 with stable Graves' hyperthyroidism. Here is what the overall study found, with its caveats: Most expanded thyroid clonotypes (frequency above 0.001) were also detected in blood, a finding suggesting that blood repertoires may reflect thyroid immune responses. A 13 V-J signature model separated ophthalmopathy from stable hyperthyroidism, with approximately 87% sensitivity and about 81% specificity in cross-validation and 80%/75% in testing. Sample size was not statistically predetermined, and blinding of investigators to group allocation was not performed. During validation, the model predicted progression to ophthalmopathy a median of roughly 7.1 months ahead of onset, with 70.59% sensitivity and 72.22% specificity.

Sequenced: blood. This chain joins TRBV20-1 to TRBJ1-4, and perhaps TRBD1 as D gene, on 5 matching bases. The TCR sequence derives from a woman aged 18-29 years with Graves' hyperthyroidism. The sequence in DNA is TGCAGTGCTAGAGACGTAAGGGGCGGTAATGAAAAACTGTTTTTT. Its translation reads: CSARDVRGGNEKLFF.